A single sample gave rise to the 13 T cell receptor beta chains below, sequenced in a study of PD-L1 blockade in urothelial cancer. TCRdb's table, derived via immunoSEQ multiplex PCR, lists solely in-frame clones and lacks some. The profile shows about 84,000 clones, roughly 80% of them singletons. This material consisted of PBMCs, taken around atezolizumab (anti-PD-L1) treatment. The receptors originated from a man between 65 and 85 years old with urothelial cancer.

This rearrangement joins TRBV5-6 to TRBJ1-6; no clear D gene. Germline CDR1 is SGHDT and CDR2 is YYEEEE. Trimming pared 2 bases from V and 10 bases from J, leaving 10 bases between. The CDR3 loop spans 13 amino acids. The CDR3 nucleotides are TGTGCCAGCAGCTTACTCACGCGGTCACCCCTCCACTTT. It codes for CASSLLTRSPLHF.

There are a few counts of this clone. This sequence joins TRBV19 and TRBJ1-2; a possible D gene is TRBD1 (6 bases). The germline V and J ends were trimmed by 3 bases and 8 bases, with 10 bases remaining between them. This CDR3 contains 12 residues. The germline V gene encodes CDR1 LNHDA and CDR2 SQIVND (reference sequence). CDR3 sequence (DNA): TGTGCCAGTAGTATTCGGGGGGGCGGCTACACCTTC. This encodes CASSIRGGGYTF.

This rearrangement joins TRBV11-3 to TRBJ2-1; 10 bases line up with TRBD1. There are 13 residues in the CDR3. CDR1 is SGHNT and CDR2 is YENEEA in the germline V gene. V shed 5 bases, J shed 8 bases, and the junction held 3 bases outside the gene matches. CDR3 nucleotide sequence: TGTGCCAGCAGCCGACAGGGGGCGGATGAGCAGTTCTTC. Protein sequence: CASSRQGADEQFF.

This clone was counted only a few times. The rearrangement joins TRBV11-2 to TRBJ1-2; 7 bases align to TRBD1. The CDR3 is 14 residues long. From germline, CDR1 is SGHAT and CDR2 FQNNGV. Trimming took 5 bases from V and 7 from J; bases not matched to a gene: 10. This CDR3 is CASSTDRAVLGYTF. The CDR3 region has the DNA TGTGCCAGCAGCACTGACAGGGCGGTACTTGGCTACACCTTC.

The gene calls are TRBV29-1 and TRBJ2-7, with a tentative D call TRBD2 (8 bases). Germline V gives CDR1 SQVTM, CDR2 ANQGSEA. The CDR3 sequence is 18 residues long. Trimming shortened V by 6 bases and J by 8 bases, and 35 bases separated the two germline ends. The CDR3 protein is CSVLGQDQFSGSLRQQYF. CDR3 nucleotides: TGCAGCGTCTTAGGACAGGACCAGTTCAGCGGGAGTCTACGTCAGCAGTACTTC.

The chain couples TRBV7-8 to TRBJ2-3, with 8 positions matching TRBD2. Looked up from germline, CDR1 is SGHVS and CDR2 is FQNEAQ. The trim removed 5 bases at V and 6 bases at J, leaving 10 bases unmatched. CDR3 length: 15 amino acids. In nucleotides, the CDR3 is TGTGCCAGCAGCCTCTCAAGCGGGGGCCCGGATACGCAGTATTTT. Residues: CASSLSSGGPDTQYF.

The chain links TRBV4-2 to TRBJ2-1, with 13 positions matching TRBD2. CDR1 and CDR2 from the germline V gene are LGHNA and YNFKEQ. The junction had 5 bases not matched to a gene; V was cut back by 1 base and J by 8 bases. The CDR3 runs to 16 residues. CDR3 loop: CASSQARTSGSDEQFF. The CDR3 DNA reads TGTGCCAGCAGCCAAGCGCGGACTAGCGGGAGTGATGAGCAGTTCTTC.

The V gene is TRBV6-5, the J gene TRBJ2-5; 7 nucleotides align to TRBD2. V lost 6 bases and J lost 4; bases outside the gene matches: 8. The CDR3 totals 14 residues. Germline assignment: CDR1 MNHEY and CDR2 SVGAGI. The CDR3 bases are TGTGCCAGCAGCCGCGGGGGAACTAGAGAGACCCAGTACTTC. Protein: CASSRGGTRETQYF.

The chain employs TRBV7-2 and TRBJ2-7; possible D gene TRBD2, 5 bases. Germline values: CDR1 SGHTA, CDR2 FQGNSA. Trimming shortened V by 9 bases and J by 5 bases, and 5 bases separated the two germline ends. The CDR3 runs 9 residues. The CDR3 nucleotides are TGTGCCAGGCGGGACGAGCAGTACTTC. Protein: CARRDEQYF.

This sequence joins TRBV6-1 and TRBJ1-2; tentative D call: TRBD1 (6 bases). The V and J ends lost 6 bases and 13 bases respectively, with 24 bases between them. This CDR3 is built from 14 residues. CDR1 is MNHNS, CDR2 SASEGT, per germline. CDR3 sequence (DNA): TGTGCCAGCAGGCTAACCGGACAGTACTCCGTCTTCACCTTC. The encoded protein is CASRLTGQYSVFTF.

This chain joins TRBV5-6 and TRBJ1-3; 7 bases fit TRBD1. The CDR3 contains 15 residues. V shed 1 base and J 1 base; nucleotides not matched to a gene: 2. Germline values: CDR1 SGHDT, CDR2 YYEEEE. CDR3 region: CASSLSQGSGNTIYF. Written as DNA, the CDR3 is TGTGCCAGCAGCTTGTCACAGGGGTCTGGAAACACCATATATTTT.

This clone was picked up one time. J is TRBJ2-7 and V is TRBV9; D possibly corresponds to TRBD2 (7 bases). Germline V gene lookup returns CDR1 SGDLS and CDR2 YYNGEE. Trimming stripped 4 bases from V and 7 bases from J, with 18 bases between. The CDR3 is made up of 14 amino acids. CDR3 DNA sequence: TGTGCCAGCAGCCCTTTCGCGGGGGCGAGGGAGCAGTACTTC. Its protein is CASSPFAGAREQYF.

This sequence joins TRBV5-4 and TRBJ2-3, with D possibly being TRBD1 (5 bases). This CDR3 spans 12 amino acids. In germline, CDR1 is SGHNT, CDR2 YYREEE (reference sequence). V was pared by 5 bases and J by 7 bases, with 11 bases between. The CDR3 here is CASSSDIYTQYF. The CDR3 DNA reads as TGTGCCAGCAGTTCGGACATTTATACGCAGTATTTT.